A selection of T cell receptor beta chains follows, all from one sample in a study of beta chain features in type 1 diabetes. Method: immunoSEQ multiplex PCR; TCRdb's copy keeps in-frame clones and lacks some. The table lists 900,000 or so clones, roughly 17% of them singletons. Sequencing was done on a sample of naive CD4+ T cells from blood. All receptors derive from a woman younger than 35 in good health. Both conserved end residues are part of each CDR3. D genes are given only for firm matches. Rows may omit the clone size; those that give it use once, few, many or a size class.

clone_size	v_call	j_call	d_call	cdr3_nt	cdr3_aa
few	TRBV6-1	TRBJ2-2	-	TGTGCCAGCAGTGAAGTAGGGGGGGAGCTGTTTTTT	CASSEVGGELFF
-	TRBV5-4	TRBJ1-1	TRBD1	TGTGCCAGCAGCTTGGGGCCGGGACAGGGCATGAACACTGAAGCTTTCTTT	CASSLGPGQGMNTEAFF
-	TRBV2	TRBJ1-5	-	TGTGCCAGCAGTGTTGAGCAGGGCCGCAATCAGCCCCAGCATTTT	CASSVEQGRNQPQHF
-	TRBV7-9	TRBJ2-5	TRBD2	TGTGCCAGCAGCCGGACTAGCGGGAGGGCCCAAGAGACCCAGTACTTC	CASSRTSGRAQETQYF
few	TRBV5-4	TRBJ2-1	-	TGTGCCAGCAGCTTGGCAAATCGGGGCGGAAGCTCCTACAATGAGCAGTTCTTC	CASSLANRGGSSYNEQFF
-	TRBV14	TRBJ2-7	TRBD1	TGTGCCAGCAGCCACTCCAGGCGCGGACAGGGAGGGCAGTACTTC	CASSHSRRGQGGQYF
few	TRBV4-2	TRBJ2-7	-	TGTGCCAGCAGCCAAGAACTAGCCCGCTCCTACGAGCAGTACTTC	CASSQELARSYEQYF
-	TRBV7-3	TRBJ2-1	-	TGTGCCAGCAGCTTACTAACCCACAATGAGCAGTTCTTC	CASSLLTHNEQFF
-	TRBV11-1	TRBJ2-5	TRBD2	TGTGCCAGCAGCTCCCGGACTAGCGGGGCAAAAGAGACCCAGTACTTC	CASSSRTSGAKETQYF
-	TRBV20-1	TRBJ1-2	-	TGCAGTGCTCCCGTTGACTATGGCTACACCTTC	CSAPVDYGYTF
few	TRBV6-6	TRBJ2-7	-	TGTGCCAGCAGTGCCTCCTACGAGCAGTACTTC	CASSASYEQYF
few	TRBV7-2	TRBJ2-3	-	TGTGCCAGCAGCTTGGTGTCGGCCCCGACAGGACCCACAGATACGCAGTATTTT	CASSLVSAPTGPTDTQYF
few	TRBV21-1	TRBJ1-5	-	TGTGCCAGCACCAAACATCACCCGGGCCAACACCCCAATCAGCCCCAGCATTTT	CASTKHHPGQHPNQPQHF
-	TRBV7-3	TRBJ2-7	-	TGTGCCAGCAGCTCCGGCCAGGGCCGCGAGCAGTACTTC	CASSSGQGREQYF
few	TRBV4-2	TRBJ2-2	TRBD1	TGTGCCAGCAGCCAAGATGAATGGGGACAGATGAACACCGGGGAGCTGTTTTTT	CASSQDEWGQMNTGELFF
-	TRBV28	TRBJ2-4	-	TGTGCCAGCAGTTTGGCCGAGACAGCCGCAGCCAAAAACATTCAGTACTTC	CASSLAETAAAKNIQYF
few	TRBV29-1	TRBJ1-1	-	TGCAGCGCCCAGGGGTTTACTGAAGCTTTCTTT	CSAQGFTEAFF
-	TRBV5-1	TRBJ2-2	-	TGCGCCAGCAGCGCGGGACAGCATGGGGAGCTGTTTTTT	CASSAGQHGELFF
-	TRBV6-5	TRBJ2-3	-	TGTGCCAGCAGTTACTCTACAGACCTGGCAAATACGCAGTATTTT	CASSYSTDLANTQYF
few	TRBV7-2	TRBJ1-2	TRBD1	TGTGCCAGCAGCTTAAATCGGGACAGATATGGCTACACCTTC	CASSLNRDRYGYTF
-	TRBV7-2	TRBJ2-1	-	TGTGCCAGCAGCCCCCAGGACGGGGCCTACAATGAGCAGTTCTTC	CASSPQDGAYNEQFF
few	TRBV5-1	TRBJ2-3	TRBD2	TGCGCCAGCAGCTTGGAGCTAGCGGGAGTCGGGACAGATACGCAGTATTTT	CASSLELAGVGTDTQYF
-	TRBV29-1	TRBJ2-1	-	TGCAGCGCCGAAAGGGGTGGCAATGAGCAGTTCTTC	CSAERGGNEQFF
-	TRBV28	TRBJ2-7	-	TGTGCCAGCAGTACGCATTACGAGCAGTACTTC	CASSTHYEQYF
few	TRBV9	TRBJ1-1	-	TGTGCCAGCAGCGTAGACCCGGCGGCCGGCACTGAAGCTTTCTTT	CASSVDPAAGTEAFF
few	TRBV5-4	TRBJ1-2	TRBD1	TGTGCCAGCAGCTTTGGACAGGGGAACTATGGCTACACCTTC	CASSFGQGNYGYTF
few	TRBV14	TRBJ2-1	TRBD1	TGTGCCAGCAGCCATCATCCGGGACAGGGGCCACTGGGAGTCCCTTACAATGAGCAGTTCTTC	CASSHHPGQGPLGVPYNEQFF
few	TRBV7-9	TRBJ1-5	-	TGTGCCAGCAGCCCATGGGAGGATCAGCCCCAGCATTTT	CASSPWEDQPQHF
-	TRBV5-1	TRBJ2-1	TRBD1	TGCGCCAGCAGCAGCATGGGACAGGTTAGCTCTGGCTCCTACAATGAGCAGTTCTTC	CASSSMGQVSSGSYNEQFF